A selection of T cell receptor beta chains follows, all from one sample in a study of blood T cell repertoires in COVID-19. Clones were read by immunoSEQ multiplex PCR, and TCRdb kept only the in-frame ones, dropping some. Of over 200,000 clones in the sample, approximately 90% were seen once. Material for sequencing was peripheral blood. Source of these receptors: a man aged 25 to 40 with COVID-19, enrolled during active disease. CDR3s include the opening cysteine and the closing phenylalanine or tryptophan. The D gene is left open where the match is weak. Size tells how often a clone was seen (once, few, many) or the class of an expanded clone, and some rows leave it out.

CDR3aa | CDR3nt | len | d_gene | j_gene | v_gene | abundance
CASRPGLAGGIRNEQFF | TGTGCCAGCAGACCTGGACTAGCGGGGGGTATTAGAAATGAGCAGTTCTTC | 17 | TRBD2 | TRBJ2-1 | TRBV6-2/TRBV6-3 | NA
CASSSTTKDESPLHF | TGCGCCAGCAGCTCTACTACAAAGGATGAATCACCCCTCCACTTT | 15 | NA | TRBJ1-6 | TRBV5-1 | NA
CASSLESQASGELFF | TGCGCCAGCAGCTTGGAATCCCAGGCCTCCGGGGAGCTGTTTTTT | 15 | NA | TRBJ2-2 | TRBV5-1 | NA
CASSTWTGQMNTEAFF | TGTGCCAGCAGCACCTGGACAGGGCAAATGAACACTGAAGCTTTCTTT | 16 | TRBD1 | TRBJ1-1 | TRBV7-9 | NA
CASSPPLGNAKALHF | TGTGCCAGCAGCCCCCCCCTAGGAAACGCTAAGGCCCTCCACTTT | 15 | NA | TRBJ1-6 | TRBV9 | NA
CASSLGQGALVKNIQYF | TGTGCCAGCAGCTTGGGACAGGGAGCATTGGTCAAAAACATTCAGTACTTC | 17 | TRBD1 | TRBJ2-4 | TRBV5-4 | once
CASSLGTAQNTYEQYF | TGTGCCAGCAGTCTAGGGACAGCTCAGAACACCTACGAGCAGTACTTC | 16 | TRBD1 | TRBJ2-7 | TRBV2 | NA
CASSSQGSVNTEAFF | TGTGCCAGTAGTTCCCAGGGCAGCGTAAACACTGAAGCTTTCTTT | 15 | NA | TRBJ1-1 | TRBV19 | NA
CASSFSSGRWTGELFF | TGCGCCAGCAGCTTTTCTAGCGGGAGATGGACCGGGGAGCTGTTTTTT | 16 | TRBD2 | TRBJ2-2 | TRBV5-1 | NA
CASSIVAGEPYGYTF | TGTGCCAGTAGTATAGTGGCAGGGGAGCCCTATGGCTACACCTTC | 15 | NA | TRBJ1-2 | TRBV19 | NA
CASSSETGFGEKLFF | TGTGCCAGCAGCTCAGAGACAGGGTTCGGTGAAAAACTGTTTTTT | 15 | TRBD1 | TRBJ1-4 | TRBV7-2 | NA
CASSLAGQGVHEQYF | TGCGCCAGCAGCTTAGCGGGACAGGGTGTCCACGAGCAGTACTTC | 15 | TRBD1 | TRBJ2-7 | TRBV5-1 | NA
CASSIRGPGGYTF | TGTGCCAGCAGTATTAGGGGCCCCGGCGGCTACACCTTC | 13 | NA | TRBJ1-2 | TRBV27 | NA
CASSQDYLAGTFTDTQYF | TGTGCCAGCAGCCAAGATTACCTAGCGGGGACCTTCACAGATACGCAGTATTTT | 18 | TRBD2 | TRBJ2-3 | TRBV4-2 | NA
CASSEWDRGRANNEQFF | TGTGCCAGCAGTGAATGGGACAGGGGCCGGGCGAACAATGAGCAGTTCTTC | 17 | TRBD1 | TRBJ2-1 | TRBV25-1 | NA
CASGLVQITTDRNTEAFF | TGTGCTAGTGGTTTGGTCCAAATAACAACGGACAGGAACACTGAAGCTTTCTTT | 18 | NA | TRBJ1-1 | TRBV12-5 | NA
CASSQNPQGVVGGEQFF | TGCGCCAGCAGCCAAAACCCACAGGGGGTCGTCGGTGGTGAGCAGTTCTTC | 17 | TRBD1 | TRBJ2-1 | TRBV4-3 | NA
CAIAGGLDGNEQFF | TGTGCCATCGCGGGGGGGCTGGACGGCAATGAGCAGTTCTTC | 14 | TRBD2 | TRBJ2-1 | TRBV10-3 | NA
CASSESGRSDGYTF | TGTGCCAGCAGTGAAAGTGGCAGGTCGGATGGCTACACCTTC | 14 | NA | TRBJ1-2 | TRBV25-1 | NA
CASSLAQGYEQYF | TGTGCCAGCAGCTTAGCGCAGGGCTACGAGCAGTACTTC | 13 | NA | TRBJ2-7 | TRBV11-3 | NA
CSALDSRMSYEQYF | TGCAGCGCCCTCGACAGCCGGATGAGTTACGAGCAGTACTTC | 14 | NA | TRBJ2-7 | TRBV29-1 | NA
CASSYSMTSGSSGELFF | TGTGCCAGCAGTTACTCGATGACTAGCGGGAGCTCCGGGGAGCTGTTTTTT | 17 | TRBD2 | TRBJ2-2 | TRBV6-2/TRBV6-3 | NA
CASSPSDRDYGYTF | TGTGCCAGCAGTCCTTCGGACAGGGACTATGGCTACACCTTC | 14 | TRBD1 | TRBJ1-2 | TRBV28 | NA
CASSLRGGGHNEQFF | TGTGCCAGCAGCTTAAGGGGAGGGGGTCACAATGAGCAGTTCTTC | 15 | NA | TRBJ2-1 | TRBV11-3 | NA
CASSEIGQGQETQYF | TGTGCCAGCAGTGAAATCGGACAGGGTCAAGAGACCCAGTACTTC | 15 | TRBD1 | TRBJ2-5 | TRBV2 | NA
CASSPDSSYNSPLHF | TGTGCCAGCAGTCCAGACAGCTCCTATAATTCACCCCTCCACTTT | 15 | NA | TRBJ1-6 | TRBV3-1/TRBV3-2 | NA
CASSSQGTHTDTQYF | TGTGCCAGCAGTTCGCAGGGGACCCACACAGATACGCAGTATTTT | 15 | NA | TRBJ2-3 | TRBV28 | NA
CASSQDLIQGASPLHF | TGCGCCAGCAGCCAAGATTTGATTCAAGGGGCTTCACCCCTCCACTTT | 16 | NA | TRBJ1-6 | TRBV4-3 | NA
CASSCGGTARSRAYEQYF | TGTGCCAGCAGCTGCGGCGGGACAGCCCGCTCTCGAGCCTACGAGCAGTACTTC | 18 | NA | TRBJ2-7 | TRBV21-1 | NA
CASSHDSSRSYNSPLHF | TGTGCCAGCAGCCATGACAGTTCCCGCTCCTATAATTCACCCCTCCACTTT | 17 | NA | TRBJ1-6 | TRBV7-2 | few
CASSGLAGGNQETQYF | TGTGCCAGCAGTGGCCTAGCGGGGGGAAATCAAGAGACCCAGTACTTC | 16 | TRBD2 | TRBJ2-5 | TRBV2 | NA
CASSFGQGVTGELFF | TGTGCCAGCAGCTTTGGACAGGGAGTAACCGGGGAGCTGTTTTTT | 15 | TRBD1 | TRBJ2-2 | TRBV9 | NA
CASSPGAGKQGNTIYF | TGCGCCAGCAGCCCGGGTGCAGGGAAGCAAGGAAACACCATATATTTT | 16 | NA | TRBJ1-3 | TRBV5-1 | NA
CASSQVLVNEQFF | TGCGCCAGCAGCCAAGTACTAGTAAATGAGCAGTTCTTC | 13 | NA | TRBJ2-1 | TRBV4-1 | NA
CASSSPAGTTTTDTQYF | TGTGCCAGCAGCTCGCCAGCCGGGACAACTACAACAGATACGCAGTATTTT | 17 | NA | TRBJ2-3 | TRBV7-3 | NA
CASRNWDRGNEQYF | TGTGCCAGCAGGAACTGGGACAGGGGGAACGAGCAGTACTTC | 14 | TRBD1 | TRBJ2-7 | TRBV27 | NA
CASSPTAQGPNSPLHF | TGTGCCAGCTCACCGACGGCCCAGGGTCCGAATTCACCCCTCCACTTT | 16 | NA | TRBJ1-6 | TRBV18 | NA
CASSPTGGGSEQYF | TGTGCCAGCTCCCCGACGGGGGGCGGATCCGAGCAGTACTTC | 14 | NA | TRBJ2-7 | TRBV18 | NA
CASSFRTGTGGYEQYF | TGTGCCAGCAGTTTTAGAACCGGGACAGGGGGTTACGAGCAGTACTTC | 16 | TRBD1 | TRBJ2-7 | TRBV28 | NA
CASSTRQGDLYGYTF | TGTGCCAGCAGTACCAGACAGGGGGATCTCTATGGCTACACCTTC | 15 | TRBD1 | TRBJ1-2 | TRBV6-2/TRBV6-3 | once
CASSSTGEVVGELFF | TGTGCCAGCAGTTCGACAGGGGAAGTTGTCGGGGAGCTGTTTTTT | 15 | TRBD1 | TRBJ2-2 | TRBV28 | once
CATLSGTGGHTIYF | TGTGCCACCCTGTCCGGGACAGGGGGACACACCATATATTTT | 14 | TRBD1 | TRBJ1-3 | TRBV28 | NA
CASSQRGGAAYQPQHF | TGTGCCAGCAGCCAACGTGGTGGGGCCGCCTATCAGCCCCAGCATTTT | 16 | NA | TRBJ1-5 | TRBV4-2 | NA
CASSLTLAGGPEDEQYF | TGTGCCAGCAGCTTGACACTAGCGGGGGGGCCAGAGGACGAGCAGTACTTC | 17 | TRBD2 | TRBJ2-7 | TRBV7-9 | once
CASSLDRGSGYTF | TGTGCCAGCAGCTTAGACAGGGGCTCCGGCTACACCTTC | 13 | TRBD1 | TRBJ1-2 | TRBV7-2 | few
CASSAPGQGNTEAFF | TGTGCCAGCAGCGCACCGGGACAGGGAAACACTGAAGCTTTCTTT | 15 | TRBD1 | TRBJ1-1 | TRBV9 | NA
CASTLLLNQPQHF | TGTGCCAGCACCCTACTACTCAATCAGCCCCAGCATTTT | 13 | NA | TRBJ1-5 | TRBV12-3/TRBV12-4 | NA
CASSRRQQSSYNSPLHF | TGTGCCAGCAGCCGGAGGCAACAAAGCTCCTATAATTCACCCCTCCACTTT | 17 | NA | TRBJ1-6 | TRBV5-8 | once